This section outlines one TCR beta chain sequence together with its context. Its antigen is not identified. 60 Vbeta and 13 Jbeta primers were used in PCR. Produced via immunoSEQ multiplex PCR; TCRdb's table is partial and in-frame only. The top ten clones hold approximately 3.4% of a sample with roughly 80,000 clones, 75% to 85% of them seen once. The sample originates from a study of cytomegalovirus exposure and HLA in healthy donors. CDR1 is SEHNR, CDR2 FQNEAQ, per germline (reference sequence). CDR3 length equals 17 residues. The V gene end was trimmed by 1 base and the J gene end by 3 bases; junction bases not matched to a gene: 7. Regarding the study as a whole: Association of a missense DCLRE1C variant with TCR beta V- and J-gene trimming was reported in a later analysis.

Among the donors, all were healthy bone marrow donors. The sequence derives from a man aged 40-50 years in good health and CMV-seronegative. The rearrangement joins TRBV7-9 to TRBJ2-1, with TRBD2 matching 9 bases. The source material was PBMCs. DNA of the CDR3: TGTGCCAGCAGCTTAGTCCAAGCGGGGGGCTTCTACAATGAGCAGTTCTTC. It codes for CASSLVQAGGFYNEQFF.